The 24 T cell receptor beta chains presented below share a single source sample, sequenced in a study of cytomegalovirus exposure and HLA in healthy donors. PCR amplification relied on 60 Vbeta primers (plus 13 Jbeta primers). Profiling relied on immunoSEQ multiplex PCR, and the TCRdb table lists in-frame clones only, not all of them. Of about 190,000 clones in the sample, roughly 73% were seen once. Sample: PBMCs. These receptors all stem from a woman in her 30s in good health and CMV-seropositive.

Here the CDR3 DNA reads TGTGCCAGCAGAGGTGCGGGAGGGGGAGAGGATGAGCAGTTCTTC. This sequence encodes CASRGAGGGEDEQFF. The rearrangement uses TRBV6-6 and TRBJ2-1; 9 bases are shared with TRBD2. Losses at the gene ends were 6 bases for V and 8 bases for J; bases not matched to a gene: 11. CDR1 and CDR2 (germline): MNHNY, SVGAGI (reference sequence). CDR3 length: 15 amino acids.

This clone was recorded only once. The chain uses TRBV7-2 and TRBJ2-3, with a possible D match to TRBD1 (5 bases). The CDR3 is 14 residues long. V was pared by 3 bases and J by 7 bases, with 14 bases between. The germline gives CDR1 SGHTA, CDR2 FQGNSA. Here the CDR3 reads CASSLGPILNTQYF. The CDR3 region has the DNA TGTGCCAGCAGCTTGGGGCCTATTTTGAATACGCAGTATTTT.

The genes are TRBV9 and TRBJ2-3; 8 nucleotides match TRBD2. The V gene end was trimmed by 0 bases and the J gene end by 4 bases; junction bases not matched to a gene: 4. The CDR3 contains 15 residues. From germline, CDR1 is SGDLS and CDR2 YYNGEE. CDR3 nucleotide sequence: TGTGCCAGCAGCGTAGGTAACGGGGGGGCAGATACGCAGTATTTT. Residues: CASSVGNGGADTQYF.

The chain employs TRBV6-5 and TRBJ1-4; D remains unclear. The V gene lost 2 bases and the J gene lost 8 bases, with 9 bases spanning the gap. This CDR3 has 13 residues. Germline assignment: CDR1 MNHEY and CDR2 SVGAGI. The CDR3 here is CASSYVGGEKLFF. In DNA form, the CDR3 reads TGTGCCAGCAGTTACGTAGGAGGCGAAAAACTGTTTTTT.

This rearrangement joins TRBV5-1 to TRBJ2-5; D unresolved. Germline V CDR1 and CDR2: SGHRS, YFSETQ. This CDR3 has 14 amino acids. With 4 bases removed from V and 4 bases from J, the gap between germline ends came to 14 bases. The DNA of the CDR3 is TGCGCCAGCAGCCCAGAAAGTGGGCGAGAGACCCAGTACTTC. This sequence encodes CASSPESGRETQYF.

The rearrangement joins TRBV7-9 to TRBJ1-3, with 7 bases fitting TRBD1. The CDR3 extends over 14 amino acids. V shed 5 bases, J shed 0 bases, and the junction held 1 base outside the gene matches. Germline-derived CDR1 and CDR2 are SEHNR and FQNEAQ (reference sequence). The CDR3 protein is CASSQGDSGNTIYF. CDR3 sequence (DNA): TGTGCCAGCAGCCAGGGGGACTCTGGAAACACCATATATTTT.

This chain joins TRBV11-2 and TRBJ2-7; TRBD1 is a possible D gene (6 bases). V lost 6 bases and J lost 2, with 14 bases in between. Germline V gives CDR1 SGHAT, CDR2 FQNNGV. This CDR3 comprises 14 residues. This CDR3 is CASRRGSNPYEQYF. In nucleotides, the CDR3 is TGTGCCAGCAGGAGGGGGAGTAACCCCTACGAGCAGTACTTC. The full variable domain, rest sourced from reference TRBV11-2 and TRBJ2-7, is EAGVAQSPRYKIIEKRQSVAFWCNPISGHATLYWYQQILGQGPKLLIQFQNNGVVDDSQLPKDRFSAERLKGVDSTLKIQPAKLEDSAVYLCASRRGSNPYEQYFGPGTRLTVT.

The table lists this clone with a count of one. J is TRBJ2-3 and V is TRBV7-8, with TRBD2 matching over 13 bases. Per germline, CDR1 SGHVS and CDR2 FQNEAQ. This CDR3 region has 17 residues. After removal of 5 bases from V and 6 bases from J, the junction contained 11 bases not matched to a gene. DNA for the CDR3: TGTGCCAGCAGCCCACCTGGTGGACTAGCGGGAGTCGATACGCAGTATTTT. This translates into CASSPPGGLAGVDTQYF.

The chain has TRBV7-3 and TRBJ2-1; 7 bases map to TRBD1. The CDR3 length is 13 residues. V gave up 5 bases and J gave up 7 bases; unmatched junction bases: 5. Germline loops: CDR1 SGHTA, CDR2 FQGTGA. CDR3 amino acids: CASSRQGMNEQFF. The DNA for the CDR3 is TGTGCCAGCAGCCGACAGGGTATGAATGAGCAGTTCTTC.

The CDR3 spells CASSQDLVPGLGEQYF. CDR3 coding DNA: TGCGCCAGCAGCCAAGATTTGGTCCCAGGATTGGGCGAGCAGTACTTC. The chain combines TRBV4-3 with TRBJ2-7; D not certain. The CDR3 is made up of 16 amino acids. Germline values: CDR1 LGHNA, CDR2 YSLEER. The V end lost 0 bases, the J end lost 6 bases, and 18 bases lay between the germline ends.

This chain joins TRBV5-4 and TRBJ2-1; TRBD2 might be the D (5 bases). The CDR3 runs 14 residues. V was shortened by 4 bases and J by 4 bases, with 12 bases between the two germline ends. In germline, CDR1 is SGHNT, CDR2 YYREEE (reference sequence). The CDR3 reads CASSPRTGYNEQFF. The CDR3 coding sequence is TGTGCCAGCAGCCCCCGGACTGGGTACAATGAGCAGTTCTTC.

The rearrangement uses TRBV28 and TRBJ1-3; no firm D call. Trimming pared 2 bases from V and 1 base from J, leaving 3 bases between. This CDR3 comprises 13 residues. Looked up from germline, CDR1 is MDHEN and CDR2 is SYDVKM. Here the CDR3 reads CASSLQSGNTIYF. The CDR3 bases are TGTGCCAGCAGTTTACAATCTGGAAACACCATATATTTT.

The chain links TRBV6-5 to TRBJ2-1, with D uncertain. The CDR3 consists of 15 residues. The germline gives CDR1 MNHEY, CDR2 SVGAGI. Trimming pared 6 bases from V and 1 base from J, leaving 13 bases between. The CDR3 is CASSSQVGSYNEQFF. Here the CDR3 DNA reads TGTGCCAGCAGCTCGCAGGTGGGTTCCTACAATGAGCAGTTCTTC.

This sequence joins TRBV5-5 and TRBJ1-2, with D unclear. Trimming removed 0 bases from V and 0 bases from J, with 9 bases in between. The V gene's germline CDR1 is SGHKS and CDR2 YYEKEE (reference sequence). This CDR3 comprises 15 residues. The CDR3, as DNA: TGTGCCAGCAGCTTGGGAGGGCGGGCTAACTATGGCTACACCTTC. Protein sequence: CASSLGGRANYGYTF. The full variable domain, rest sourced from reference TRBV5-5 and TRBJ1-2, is DAGVTQSPTHLIKTRGQQVTLRCSPISGHKSVSWYQQVLGQGPQFIFQYYEKEERGRGNFPDRFSARQFPNYSSELNVNALLLGDSALYLCASSLGGRANYGYTFGSGTRLTVV.

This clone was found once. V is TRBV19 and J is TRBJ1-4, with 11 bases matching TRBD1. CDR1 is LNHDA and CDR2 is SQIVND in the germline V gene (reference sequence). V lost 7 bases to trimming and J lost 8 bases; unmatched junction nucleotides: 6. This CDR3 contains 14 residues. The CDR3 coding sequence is TGTGCCAGTATGGACAGGGGGCACGGGGAAAAACTGTTTTTT. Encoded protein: CASMDRGHGEKLFF. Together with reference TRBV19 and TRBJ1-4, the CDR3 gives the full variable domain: DGGITQSPKYLFRKEGQNVTLSCEQNLNHDAMYWYRQDPGQGLRLIYYSQIVNDFQKGDIAEGYSVSREKKESFPLTVTSAQKNPTAFYLCASMDRGHGEKLFFGSGTQLSVL.

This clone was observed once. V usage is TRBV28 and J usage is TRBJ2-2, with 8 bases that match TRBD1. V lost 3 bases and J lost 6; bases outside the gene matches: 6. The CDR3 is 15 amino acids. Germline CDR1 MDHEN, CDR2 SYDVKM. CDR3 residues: CASSFGQGLSGELFF. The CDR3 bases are TGTGCCAGCAGTTTCGGACAGGGACTCTCCGGGGAGCTGTTTTTT. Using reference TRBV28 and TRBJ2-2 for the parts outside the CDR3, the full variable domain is DVKVTQSSRYLVKRTGEKVFLECVQDMDHENMFWYRQDPGLGLRLIYFSYDVKMKEKGDIPEGYSVSREKKERFSLILESASTNQTSMYLCASSFGQGLSGELFFGEGSRLTVL.

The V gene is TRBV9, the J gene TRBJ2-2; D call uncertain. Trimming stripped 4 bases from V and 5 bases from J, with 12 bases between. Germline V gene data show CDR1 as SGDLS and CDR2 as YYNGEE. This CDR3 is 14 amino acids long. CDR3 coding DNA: TGTGCCAGCAGCATCTCGGGTTCAACCGGGGAGCTGTTTTTT. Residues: CASSISGSTGELFF.

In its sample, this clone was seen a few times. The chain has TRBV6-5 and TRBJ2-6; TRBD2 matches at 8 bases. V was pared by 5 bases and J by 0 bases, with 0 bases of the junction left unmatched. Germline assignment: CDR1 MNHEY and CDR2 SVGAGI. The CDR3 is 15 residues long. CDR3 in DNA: TGTGCCAGCAGTGGACTAGCCTCTGGGGCCAACGTCCTGACTTTC. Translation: CASSGLASGANVLTF.

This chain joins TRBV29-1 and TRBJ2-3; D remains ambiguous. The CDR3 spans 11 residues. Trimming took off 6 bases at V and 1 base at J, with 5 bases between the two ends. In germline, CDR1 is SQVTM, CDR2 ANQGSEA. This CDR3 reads CSVLRTDTQYF. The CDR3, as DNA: TGCAGCGTCCTTCGCACAGATACGCAGTATTTT.

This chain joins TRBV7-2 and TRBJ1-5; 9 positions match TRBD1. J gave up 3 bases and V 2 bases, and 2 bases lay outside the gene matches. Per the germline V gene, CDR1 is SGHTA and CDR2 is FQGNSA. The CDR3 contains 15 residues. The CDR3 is CASSLRDRDNQPQHF. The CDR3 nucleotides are TGTGCCAGCAGCTTAAGGGACAGGGACAATCAGCCCCAGCATTTT.

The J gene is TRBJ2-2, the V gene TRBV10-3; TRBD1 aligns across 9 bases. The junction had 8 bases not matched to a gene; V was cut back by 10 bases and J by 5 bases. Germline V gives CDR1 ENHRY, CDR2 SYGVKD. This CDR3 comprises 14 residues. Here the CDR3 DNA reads TGTGCCACCGGGACAGGGATCGGAACCGGGGAGCTGTTTTTT. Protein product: CATGTGIGTGELFF.

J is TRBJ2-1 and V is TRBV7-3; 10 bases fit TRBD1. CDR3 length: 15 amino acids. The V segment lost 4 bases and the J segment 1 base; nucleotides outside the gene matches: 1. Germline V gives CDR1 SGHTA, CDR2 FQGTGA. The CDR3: CASSSDRGSYNEQFF. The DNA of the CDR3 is TGTGCCAGCAGCTCGGACAGGGGGTCCTACAATGAGCAGTTCTTC.

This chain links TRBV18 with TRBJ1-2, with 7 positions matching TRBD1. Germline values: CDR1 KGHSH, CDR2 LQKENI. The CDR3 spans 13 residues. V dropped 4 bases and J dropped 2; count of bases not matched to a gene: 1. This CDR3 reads CASSRDRNYGYTF. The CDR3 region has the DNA TGTGCCAGCTCACGGGACAGAAACTATGGCTACACCTTC.

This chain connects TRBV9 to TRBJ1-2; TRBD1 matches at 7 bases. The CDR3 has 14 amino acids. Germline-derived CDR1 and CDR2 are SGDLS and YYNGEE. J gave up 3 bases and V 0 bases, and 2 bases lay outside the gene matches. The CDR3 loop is CASSVDRGHYGYTF. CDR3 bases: TGTGCCAGCAGCGTAGACAGGGGACACTATGGCTACACCTTC.